These 29 T cell receptor beta chains were all obtained from the same sample, sequenced in a study of response to subunit inactivated influenza vaccine. From the RT-PCR reads, TCRdb called clonotypes with MiXCR, one entry per CDR3 protein. This table has over 650,000 distinct CDR3 sequences, approximately 17% appearing once. Sample: PBMCs from blood, taken roughly 5 days after vaccination. All receptors derive from a man between 45 and 60 years old who received an inactivated influenza vaccine.

The V call is TRBV7-2, the J call TRBJ1-5; D uncertain. There are 12 residues in the CDR3. With 4 bases removed from V and 5 bases from J, the gap between germline ends came to 6 bases. Looked up from germline, CDR1 is SGHTA and CDR2 is FQGNSA. The CDR3 DNA reads TGTGCCAGCAGCTCTTACGATCAGCCCCAGCATTTT. This sequence encodes CASSSYDQPQHF.

The V call is TRBV24-1, the J call TRBJ2-1, with D unresolved. There are 15 residues in the CDR3. Between the trimmed V and J ends, which lost 5 bases and 0 bases, there was a span of 10 bases. Looked up from germline, CDR1 is KGHDR and CDR2 is SFDVKD. DNA for the CDR3: TGTGCCACCAGTGCAGCCGGCGTCTCCTACAATGAGCAGTTCTTC. It specifies CATSAAGVSYNEQFF.

The V and J genes are TRBV28 and TRBJ2-7, with 9 bases aligning to TRBD1. This CDR3 region has 16 residues. After removal of 2 bases from V and 3 bases from J, the junction contained 8 bases not matched to a gene. CDR1 is MDHEN, CDR2 SYDVKM, per germline. The CDR3 bases are TGTGCCAGCAGTTTAGGGACAGGGTGGTATAGCTACGAGCAGTACTTC. This translates into CASSLGTGWYSYEQYF.

This clonotype was detected only a few times. V is TRBV10-3 and J is TRBJ2-6, with TRBD2 matching 7 bases. After removal of 4 bases from V and 3 bases from J, the junction contained 9 bases not matched to a gene. The germline gives CDR1 ENHRY, CDR2 SYGVKD. The length of the CDR3 is 17 residues. Written as DNA, the CDR3 is TGTGCCATCAGTGCCATATTTGCGGGGGTTGGGGCCAACGTCCTGACTTTC. It yields the protein CAISAIFAGVGANVLTF.

This chain joins TRBV27 and TRBJ1-2; the D gene is possibly TRBD1 (5 bases). The CDR3 extends over 12 amino acids. Deletions cut 5 bases from V and 4 bases from J, with 8 bases between. From germline, CDR1 is MNHEY and CDR2 SMNVEV (reference sequence). CDR3 DNA: TGTGCCAGCAGTGACAGCCCCTATGGCTACACCTTC. Translated, it gives CASSDSPYGYTF.

This chain connects TRBV20-1 to TRBJ2-5; D remains unclear. CDR1 and CDR2 (germline): DFQATT, SNEGSKA (reference sequence). The CDR3 covers 10 residues. V dropped 1 base and J dropped 9 bases, with 6 bases sitting between them. The CDR3, as DNA: TGCAGTGCTAGAGGGGGTTCCCAGTACTTC. Translating it yields CSARGGSQYF.

This chain joins TRBV11-2 and TRBJ1-2; 8 nucleotides agree with TRBD1. Germline-derived CDR1 and CDR2 are SGHAT and FQNNGV. The junction had 12 bases not matched to a gene; V was cut back by 4 bases and J by 2 bases. The CDR3 is 17 amino acids. The CDR3 here is CASSSLKEDRVNYGYTF. The CDR3 DNA is TGTGCCAGCAGCTCCCTTAAAGAGGACAGGGTGAACTATGGCTACACCTTC.

This sequence joins TRBV5-5 and TRBJ2-3; D may correspond to TRBD1 or TRBD2 (5 bases each). Germline CDR1 SGHKS, CDR2 YYEKEE (reference sequence). The ends were cut back, 5 bases at V and 5 bases at J, with 21 bases in the middle. The CDR3 length is 16 residues. The CDR3 nucleotides read TGTGCCAGCAGTCATAGCCGGGGCGCGATGGGAGATACGCAGTATTTT. Protein sequence: CASSHSRGAMGDTQYF. Variable domain in full (rest from reference TRBV5-5 and TRBJ2-3): DAGVTQSPTHLIKTRGQQVTLRCSPISGHKSVSWYQQVLGQGPQFIFQYYEKEERGRGNFPDRFSARQFPNYSSELNVNALLLGDSALYLCASSHSRGAMGDTQYFGPGTRLTVL.

This clonotype has only a few counts. The chain carries TRBV5-1 and TRBJ1-1, with D hard to call. V was clipped by 6 bases and J by 4 bases, with 19 bases between them. There are 15 residues in the CDR3. Germline CDR1 reads SGHRS; CDR2 reads YFSETQ. The CDR3 loop is CASTGASRAGTEAFF. The CDR3 DNA reads TGCGCCAGCACAGGCGCATCCCGGGCGGGCACTGAAGCTTTCTTT.

This clonotype has more than one count but fewer than ten. V usage is TRBV7-9 and J usage is TRBJ2-1, with D possibly called TRBD1 or TRBD2 (7 bases each). Per germline, CDR1 SEHNR and CDR2 FQNEAQ (reference sequence). Trimming pared 6 bases from V and 1 base from J, leaving 16 bases between. The CDR3 runs to 16 residues. CDR3 region: CASRPLQGGSYNEQFF. The CDR3 DNA reads as TGTGCCAGCAGACCCCTTCAGGGGGGGTCCTACAATGAGCAGTTCTTC.

This clonotype was seen more than once but under ten times. The chain combines TRBV11-2 with TRBJ2-3; 9 bases match TRBD1. The V gene end was trimmed by 5 bases and the J gene end by 4 bases; junction bases not matched to a gene: 10. CDR3 size: 16 residues. Germline V CDR1 and CDR2: SGHAT, FQNNGV. In nucleotides, the CDR3 is TGTGCCAGCAGCCCAAGGACAGGGGTAATAGCAGATACGCAGTATTTT. Translating it yields CASSPRTGVIADTQYF.

J is TRBJ2-7 and V is TRBV5-1; 9 nucleotides align to TRBD2. Germline CDR1 and CDR2: SGHRS and YFSETQ. Trimming at V came to 1 base and at J to 3 bases, leaving 5 bases not matched to a gene. This CDR3 spans 15 amino acids. The CDR3 protein is CASSLFDSGSYEQYF. The CDR3 DNA reads as TGCGCCAGCAGCTTGTTCGATAGCGGGAGCTACGAGCAGTACTTC.

This rearrangement joins TRBV5-5 to TRBJ2-1, with D unclear. Trimming cost V 5 bases and J 8 bases, with 8 bases left between them. Germline V lookup: CDR1 SGHKS, CDR2 YYEKEE (reference sequence). The CDR3 consists of 11 residues. The DNA for the CDR3 is TGTGCCAGCAGGGCTTCGGATGAGCAGTTCTTC. Amino acids: CASRASDEQFF.

This clonotype was counted at least ten times. The chain joins TRBV5-1 to TRBJ1-1, with 7 positions matching TRBD1. Losses at the gene ends were 0 bases for V and 1 base for J; bases not matched to a gene: 0. This CDR3 has 14 residues. Germline-derived CDR1 and CDR2 are SGHRS and YFSETQ. CDR3 loop: CASSLAGGNTEAFF. As DNA, the CDR3 is TGCGCCAGCAGCTTGGCAGGGGGGAACACTGAAGCTTTCTTT.

This chain connects TRBV3-1 to TRBJ2-2; D perhaps matches TRBD1 (8 bases). The CDR3 is 15 amino acids. Looked up from germline, CDR1 is LGHDT and CDR2 is YNNKEL (reference sequence). Trimming left V 5 bases short and J 6 bases short, with 16 bases between. CDR3 protein: CASSSNTGGAGELFF. CDR3 DNA sequence: TGTGCCAGCAGCTCAAACACAGGGGGGGCCGGGGAGCTGTTTTTT.

The CDR3 DNA sequence: TGTGCCAGCAGAATATTGCTTGGGGGGACCGGGGAGCTGTTTTTT. This gives the protein CASRILLGGTGELFF. This sequence joins TRBV2 and TRBJ2-2; D is perhaps TRBD2 (6 bases). With 6 bases removed from V and 5 bases from J, the gap between germline ends came to 16 bases. The CDR3 covers 15 residues. Germline V gives CDR1 SNHLY, CDR2 FYNNEI.

This clonotype was observed a few times. This chain joins TRBV6-5 and TRBJ2-3; weak D call: TRBD2 (6 bases). Germline CDR1 MNHEY, CDR2 SVGAGI. The V end was cut by 0 bases, the J end by 6 bases, with 19 bases between. CDR3 size: 17 residues. Here the CDR3 reads CASSYSSGRDGIDTQYF. CDR3 sequence (DNA): TGTGCCAGCAGTTACTCGAGTGGGCGGGACGGTATCGATACGCAGTATTTT.

Details on this clonotype: The junction differs from germline at one of its ends, possibly a read error. V usage is TRBV5-6 and J usage is TRBJ2-7, with TRBD1 matching 7 bases. CDR1 is SGHDT and CDR2 is YYEEEE in the germline V gene. The CDR3 has 15 residues. The CDR3 sequence: CASSLGDRVSHEQYF. In nucleotides, the CDR3 is TGTGCCAGCAGCTTGGGAGACAGGGTCTCCCACGAGCAGTACTTC.

Here the CDR3 DNA reads TGTGCCAGCAGTTTTAGGCTAGCGCTATACAATGAGCAGTTCTTC. It codes for CASSFRLALYNEQFF. J is TRBJ2-1 and V is TRBV12-3 or TRBV12-4; a weak D match, TRBD2 (6 bases). The CDR3 sequence is 15 residues long. Trimming shortened V by 3 bases and J by 4 bases, and 13 bases separated the two germline ends.

This clonotype came up a few times. The chain uses TRBV20-1 and TRBJ2-7; unclear D gene. Trimming shortened V by 4 bases and J by 4 bases, and 17 bases separated the two germline ends. This CDR3 spans 14 amino acids. CDR1 and CDR2 from the germline V gene are DFQATT and SNEGSKA (reference sequence). The CDR3 nucleotides are TGCAGTGCTAAAACCTTATCCGAGTCTTACGAGCAGTACTTC. Translating gives CSAKTLSESYEQYF.

This clonotype occurred a few times. The rearrangement uses TRBV3-1 and TRBJ2-1; no definite D call. This CDR3 region has 13 residues. V was clipped by 1 base and J by 9 bases, with 10 bases between them. Germline CDR1 and CDR2: LGHDT and YNNKEL (reference sequence). The CDR3 DNA reads TGTGCCAGCAGCCAAGGGGTAGGGTTTGAGCAGTTCTTC. It translates to CASSQGVGFEQFF.

Turning to this clonotype: Relative to the germline gene, one junction end is altered; a read error may explain this. The rearrangement links TRBV6-2 or TRBV6-3 to TRBJ1-1; weak D call: TRBD1 (5 bases). Germline V gene data show CDR1 as MNHEY and CDR2 as SVGEGT. This CDR3 region has 15 residues. CDR3 nucleotide sequence: TGTGCCATCAGTCAACTGAGGGGCCGGAACACTGAAGCTTTCTTT. The encoded protein is CAISQLRGRNTEAFF.

This chain links TRBV7-2 with TRBJ2-7; D is possibly TRBD1 or TRBD2 (5 bases each). The CDR3 consists of 14 residues. The V gene lost 4 bases and the J gene lost 3 bases, with 13 bases spanning the gap. CDR1 and CDR2 from the germline V gene are SGHTA and FQGNSA. The CDR3 DNA is TGTGCCAGCAGCTCTACCGGGACCCTCTACGAGCAGTACTTC. Residues: CASSSTGTLYEQYF.

This clonotype was seen ten or more times. This rearrangement joins TRBV7-6 to TRBJ2-2; D gene uncertain. With 5 bases removed from V and 0 bases from J, the gap between germline ends came to 7 bases. CDR1 and CDR2 from the germline V gene are SGHVS and FNYEAQ. The CDR3 is 14 residues long. CDR3 bases: TGTGCCAGCAGCCCCGGGTCGAACACCGGGGAGCTGTTTTTT. Protein: CASSPGSNTGELFF.

This clonotype was counted between two and nine times. CDR3 in amino acids: CASSLDAQGTRNTEAFF. In DNA, the CDR3 is TGTGCCAGCAGCTTGGATGCCCAGGGAACTCGGAACACTGAAGCTTTCTTT. The chain uses TRBV5-4 and TRBJ1-1, with D tentatively TRBD1 (5 bases). Germline loops: CDR1 SGHNT, CDR2 YYREEE (reference sequence). With 0 bases removed from V and 1 base from J, the gap between germline ends came to 16 bases. The CDR3 covers 17 residues.

The chain joins TRBV9 to TRBJ2-1; D unresolved. Between the trimmed V and J ends, which lost 3 bases and 10 bases, there was a span of 14 bases. The CDR3 loop spans 13 amino acids. In germline, CDR1 is SGDLS, CDR2 YYNGEE. The chain's CDR3 is CASSGNSIAEQFF. The DNA of the CDR3 is TGTGCCAGCAGCGGCAATTCGATCGCAGAGCAGTTCTTC.

There are a few counts of this clonotype. The chain joins TRBV7-3 to TRBJ2-1; TRBD2 matches at 14 bases. Trimming took 5 bases from V and 10 from J; bases not matched to a gene: 7. The CDR3 spans 15 residues. Looked up from germline, CDR1 is SGHTA and CDR2 is FQGTGA. The DNA of the CDR3 is TGTGCCAGCAGCACGGGACTAGCGGGAGACAGCGAGCAGTTCTTC. Translated, it gives CASSTGLAGDSEQFF.

Ten or more counts support this clonotype. The rearrangement links TRBV29-1 to TRBJ2-1, with unresolved D. The V gene lost 7 bases and the J gene lost 6 bases, with 13 bases spanning the gap. Germline lookup yields CDR1 SQVTM and CDR2 ANQGSEA. This CDR3 has 12 residues. For the CDR3, the DNA is TGCAGCGCCCTTACTTTAGGCAATGAGCAGTTCTTC. Its translation is CSALTLGNEQFF.

This clonotype occurred a few times. CDR3 region: CSARDYVGGETQYF. In DNA form, the CDR3 reads TGCAGTGCTAGAGATTATGTCGGGGGGGAGACCCAGTACTTC. The V and J genes are TRBV20-1 and TRBJ2-5; 7 bases agree with TRBD2. Germline CDR1 DFQATT, CDR2 SNEGSKA (reference sequence). This CDR3 spans 14 amino acids. Losses at the gene ends were 0 bases for V and 5 bases for J; bases not matched to a gene: 6.